The rows below give T cell receptor beta chains drawn from one sample of a study of cytomegalovirus exposure and HLA in healthy donors. Sequencing used immunoSEQ multiplex PCR; TCRdb keeps in-frame clones, though not all of them. The sample yields about 190,000 clones, 82% seen once. The source material was PBMCs. The source is a woman between 18 and 30 years old in good health and CMV-seronegative. The CDR3 runs from the conserved cysteine through the conserved F or W. Each record gives: D gene, V gene, clone size, J gene, CDR3 DNA, CDR3 protein. A D gene is named only where the DNA matches it firmly. Clone size is shown for a subset of rows, as once, few, many or a class of expanded clone.

>NA|TRBV11-2|once|TRBJ2-4
TGTGCCAGCAGCTTCACTCCCCAGGGAAACATTCAGTACTTC
CASSFTPQGNIQYF
>NA|TRBV7-9|NA|TRBJ1-2
TGTGCCAGCAGCTTACCCTGGACTGAAAGGAGGTCCCTATTCACCTTC
CASSLPWTERRSLFTF
>TRBD2|TRBV4-1|NA|TRBJ2-7
TGCGCCAGCAGTTTAGCGGGGGAAATTAACGAGCAGTACTTC
CASSLAGEINEQYF
>NA|TRBV11-2|NA|TRBJ2-7
TGTGCCAGCAGCGCCCAGGGGGGCCAAGTATACGAGCAGTACTTC
CASSAQGGQVYEQYF
>NA|TRBV28|NA|TRBJ2-3
TGTGCCAGCAGTTTGACTGGGGCCGCTACGCAGTATTTT
CASSLTGAATQYF
>NA|TRBV21-1|NA|TRBJ2-7
TGTGCCAGCAGCAAAAGGGGTATCGGCACAGTTGGCCACGAGCAGTACTTC
CASSKRGIGTVGHEQYF
>NA|TRBV13|NA|TRBJ2-1
TGTGCCAGCAGCTTAGAAGCGAAGTCCTACAATGAGCAGTTCTTC
CASSLEAKSYNEQFF
>NA|TRBV7-9|NA|TRBJ2-1
TGTGCCAGCAGCCCCCGAGGGGGGGCCGATAATGAGCAGTTCTTC
CASSPRGGADNEQFF
>NA|TRBV5-1|once|TRBJ2-7
TGCGCCAGCAGCAGCAGGGAGGCAGGGGGCTACGAGCAGTACTTC
CASSSREAGGYEQYF
>NA|TRBV5-6|NA|TRBJ2-7
TGTGCCAGCAAAGACGGGTTCACCTACGAGCAGTACTTC
CASKDGFTYEQYF
>NA|TRBV19|few|TRBJ1-1
TGTGCCAGTAGTACCGACTTGAGGACAGAGAACACTGAAGCTTTCTTT
CASSTDLRTENTEAFF
>NA|TRBV2|NA|TRBJ2-1
TGTGCCAGCAGTCCCCTAGATGAGCAGTTCTTC
CASSPLDEQFF
>NA|TRBV5-1|NA|TRBJ2-5
TGCGCCAGCAGCTTGGACCAATTCGCGGCACAAGAGACCCAGTACTTC
CASSLDQFAAQETQYF
>NA|TRBV11-2|NA|TRBJ2-7
TGTGCCAGCAGCTTCCCAGACTACGAGCAGTACTTC
CASSFPDYEQYF
>TRBD2|TRBV7-3|NA|TRBJ2-1
TGTGCCAGCAGCTTACTAGCTAGCGGGAGGCATTTAGGAAATGAGCAGTTCTTC
CASSLLASGRHLGNEQFF
>TRBD1|TRBV11-2|NA|TRBJ1-3
TGTGCCAGCAGCTTAGCTACAGGGGGAAGCTCTGGAAACACCATATATTTT
CASSLATGGSSGNTIYF
>NA|TRBV9|NA|TRBJ2-2
TGTGCCAGCAGCATAGGAACTTTGGGGGAGCTGTTTTTT
CASSIGTLGELFF
>NA|TRBV5-1|NA|TRBJ2-5
TGCGCCAGCAGCTTGGTGCGGGGGCCCCAAGAGACCCAGTACTTC
CASSLVRGPQETQYF
>NA|TRBV5-4|few|TRBJ2-5
TGTGCCAGCAGCTTCGGCGGGCCAGAGGGGGACTACGGGACCCAGTACTTC
CASSFGGPEGDYGTQYF
>NA|TRBV7-3|few|TRBJ2-6
TGTGCCAGCAGCTTCGGCGGTGACTCTGGGGCCAACGTCCTGACTTTC
CASSFGGDSGANVLTF
>TRBD1|TRBV19|NA|TRBJ1-1
TGTGCCAGTAGCCCCAGTCAGGGGGCTGAAGCTTTCTTT
CASSPSQGAEAFF
>NA|TRBV2|few|TRBJ2-7
TGTGCGCAAAAACCCCAGGGTCGGGCTCTCGAGCAGTACTTC
CAQKPQGRALEQYF
>NA|TRBV4-2|NA|TRBJ2-7
TGTGCCAGCAGCCAAGGGCGGACAGACTCCTACGAGCAGTACTTC
CASSQGRTDSYEQYF
>NA|TRBV5-1|NA|TRBJ2-1
TGCGCCAGCAGACTTCCGAGACTCAGCTCCTACAATGAGCAGTTCTTC
CASRLPRLSSYNEQFF
>NA|TRBV6-4|NA|TRBJ2-1
TGTGCCAGCAGTGACCCGGGCGGGTTAAATGAGCAGTTCTTC
CASSDPGGLNEQFF
>TRBD1|TRBV27|NA|TRBJ2-1
TGTGCCAGCAGTTTGGCTATCGGGACAGGGCCCAATGAGCAGTTCTTC
CASSLAIGTGPNEQFF
>NA|TRBV7-6|NA|TRBJ1-3
TGTGCCAGCAGCTTAGTGGACACACAGGTACCCGGAAACACCATATATTTT
CASSLVDTQVPGNTIYF